The entry that follows covers one T cell receptor (beta chain) sequence. Its specificity is unknown. The data stem from a study of cytomegalovirus exposure and HLA in healthy donors. Study details: Roughly 85 million unique TCRs from HLA-typed donors made up an early data release. Study observations and caveats: A missense DCLRE1C variant was associated with V- and J-gene trimming of TCR beta chains in a later analysis, and an independent cohort replicated the association.

The primer mix had 60 Vbeta and 13 Jbeta primers. Repertoires were generated with immunoSEQ multiplex PCR, while TCRdb's copy carries only in-frame clones and drops some. The table lists some 170,000 clones, around 69% of them singletons, with around 1.4% in the top ten. The CDR3 has 16 residues. Between the trimmed V and J ends, which lost 6 bases and 1 base, there was a span of 16 bases. Germline lookup yields CDR1 SGHRS and CDR2 YFSETQ. Sample: PBMCs. This rearrangement joins TRBV5-1 to TRBJ2-2, with D perhaps TRBD1 (5 bases). This clonotype originated in a man aged 55 to 70 in good health and CMV-seronegative. CDR3 protein: CASMGFFQGNTGELFF. The DNA for the CDR3 is TGCGCCAGCATGGGTTTTTTTCAGGGGAACACCGGGGAGCTGTTTTTT.